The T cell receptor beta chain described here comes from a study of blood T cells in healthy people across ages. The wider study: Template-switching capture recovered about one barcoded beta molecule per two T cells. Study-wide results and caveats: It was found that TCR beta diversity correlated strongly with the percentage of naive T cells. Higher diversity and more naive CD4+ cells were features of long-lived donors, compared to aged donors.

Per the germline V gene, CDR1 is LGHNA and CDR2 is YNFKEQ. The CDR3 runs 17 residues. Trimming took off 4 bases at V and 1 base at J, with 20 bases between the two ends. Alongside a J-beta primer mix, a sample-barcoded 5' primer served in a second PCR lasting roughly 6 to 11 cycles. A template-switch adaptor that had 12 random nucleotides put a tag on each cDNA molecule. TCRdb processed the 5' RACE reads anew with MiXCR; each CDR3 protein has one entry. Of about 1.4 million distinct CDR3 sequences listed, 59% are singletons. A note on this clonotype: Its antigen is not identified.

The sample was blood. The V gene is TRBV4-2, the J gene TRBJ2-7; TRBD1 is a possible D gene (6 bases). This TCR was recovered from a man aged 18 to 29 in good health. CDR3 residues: CASSRESQGSGSYEQYF. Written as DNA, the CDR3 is TGTGCCAGCAGCCGGGAATCACAGGGAAGCGGATCCTACGAGCAGTACTTC.